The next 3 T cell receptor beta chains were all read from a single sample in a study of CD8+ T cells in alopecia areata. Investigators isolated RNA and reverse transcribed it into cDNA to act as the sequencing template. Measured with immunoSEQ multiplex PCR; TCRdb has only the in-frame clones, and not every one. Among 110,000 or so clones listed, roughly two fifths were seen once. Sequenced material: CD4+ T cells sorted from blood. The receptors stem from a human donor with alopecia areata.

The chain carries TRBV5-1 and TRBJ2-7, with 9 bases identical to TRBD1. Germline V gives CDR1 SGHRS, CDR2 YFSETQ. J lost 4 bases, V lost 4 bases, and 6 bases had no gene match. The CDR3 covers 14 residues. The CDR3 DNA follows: TGCGCCAGCAGCCCCCCGACAGGGGGATACGAGCAGTACTTC. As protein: CASSPPTGGYEQYF.

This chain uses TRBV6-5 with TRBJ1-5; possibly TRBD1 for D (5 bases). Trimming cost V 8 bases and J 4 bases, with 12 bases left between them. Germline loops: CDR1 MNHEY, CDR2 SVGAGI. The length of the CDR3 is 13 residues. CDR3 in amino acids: CASRPGGNQPQHF. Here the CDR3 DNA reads TGTGCCAGCCGCCCCGGGGGGAATCAGCCCCAGCATTTT.

The CDR3 nucleotides read TGCGCCAGCAGCTTCTTACAGGGTGGAAACGAGCAGTACTTC. Translated, it gives CASSFLQGGNEQYF. The chain couples TRBV5-1 to TRBJ2-7; a possible D gene is TRBD1 (6 bases). Trimming pared 2 bases from V and 5 bases from J, leaving 14 bases between. Germline CDR1 and CDR2: SGHRS and YFSETQ. CDR3 length equals 14 residues.